This T cell receptor (beta chain) derives from a study of blood T cell repertoires in COVID-19 (dated by TCRdb to 2019 to 2021). For the wider study: Samples from collaborators originated in the United States, Italy and Spain and spanned both the acute and convalescent phases of COVID-19. The prospective study material was composed of cDNA or gDNA derived from T cells, B-cell-depleted T cells, or PBMCs. The dataset comprised deeply sampled blood TCRbeta repertoires from subjects exposed to, actively infected with, or recovered from COVID-19. The repertoires were made available in a free public database intended to serve as a resource for research on the immune response to SARS-CoV-2. The samples were drawn from the first 160 participants of the ongoing ImmuneRACE study and from 1,254 subjects provided by 6 global collaborators. Sample metadata almost always included a de-identified subject ID, COVID-19 status, age in years and sex. Where available, HLA class I and class II types were obtained from metadata supplied by the sample provider rather than from assay-based typing.

About this clone itself: Its cognate antigen has yet to be identified. Within one base of it there is no much larger clone, and no base qualities were kept.

TCRbeta CDR3 regions were amplified from genomic DNA using the immunoSEQ Assay, a bias-controlled multiplex PCR. Regarding the original processing steps: Nucleated cell counts per sample were estimated from amplification of reference gene primers within the assay. Sequence reads were collapsed and filtered to measure the absolute abundance of every unique TCRbeta CDR3 rearrangement. For each sample, productive Simpson clonality was calculated by taking the square root of Simpson's diversity index across productive rearrangements. The table was pulled from immuneACCESS by TCRdb, which kept in-frame rearrangements only. Such tables lose some clones; where checked, under half of the loss comes from unresolved V genes, and the rest has no known cause. V, J and clone size are taken as reported in that table, and D and trimming were inferred from the DNA itself. For this sample the table gives approximately 200,000 clones, of which about 80% were detected only once. The ten largest clones capture approximately 1.2% of the sample.

Here is what the overall study found, with its caveats: Clinical and demographic metadata were provided uncurated, with the amount varying by source and participant.

Participants in the prospective study were enrolled through a virtual design, were aged roughly 18 to 100 years, and lived in roughly 24 United States geographic areas. In the prospective study, cohorts were assigned on the basis of participant-reported clinical history obtained from a screening survey and a study questionnaire. Each participant in the prospective study had whole blood, serum and a nasopharyngeal or oropharyngeal swab collected by mobile phlebotomists. Additional blood draws and questionnaires over an approximately 2-month period could optionally be provided by prospective study participants. Before DNA extraction, prospective study blood samples were shipped either frozen or at room temperature. Sequences LGHNA (CDR1) and YNFKEQ (CDR2) are obtained from the germline V gene. Trimming removed 1 base from V and 6 bases from J, leaving 15 bases between the germline ends. The CDR3 measures 15 amino acids from cysteine to phenylalanine. Of all the DNA, just the CDR3 is kept, 45 bases in frame from base 1.

The specimen sequenced was PBMCs or T cells enriched from blood (not recorded which). The rearrangement joined TRBV4-2 to TRBJ1-2; TRBD1 is perhaps the D gene, given 5 matching bases. This clonotype was sampled from a middle-aged woman with acute COVID-19. The DNA reads TGTGCCAGCAGCCAAGGCGGGGCAGAGGTGGATGGCTACACCTTC. Its coded protein is CASSQGGAEVDGYTF.